Below, 3 T cell receptor beta chains from the same sample are listed, as sequenced in a study of preoperative IRX-2 immunotherapy in early breast cancer. Treatment denoted: preoperative locoregional IRX-2 cytokine immunotherapy. Generated by immunoSEQ multiplex PCR, the TCRdb table keeps only in-frame clones and is missing some. This sample has roughly 62,000 clones; approximately 93% occur once, and the top ten carry approximately 1.8%. The biological material was taken from a patient treated with IRX-2 immunotherapy. The receptors stem from a human donor with breast cancer.

V usage is TRBV29-1 and J usage is TRBJ2-2; no firm D call. With 2 bases removed from V and 3 bases from J, the gap between germline ends came to 4 bases. The CDR3 spans 12 residues. The germline gives CDR1 SQVTM, CDR2 ANQGSEA. CDR3 sequence (DNA): TGCAGCGTTGAATGGGACACCGGGGAGCTGTTTTTT. This codes for CSVEWDTGELFF.

This sequence joins TRBV4-1 and TRBJ2-7; weak D call: TRBD1 (6 bases). The germline V gene encodes CDR1 MGHRA and CDR2 YSYEKL. This CDR3 has 15 residues. The V end was cut by 4 bases, the J end by 2 bases, with 15 bases between. CDR3 amino acids: CASSLRRTDPYEQYF. The CDR3 DNA follows: TGCGCCAGCAGCCTCCGCCGGACAGACCCCTACGAGCAGTACTTC.

The gene calls are TRBV2 and TRBJ2-1; 9 bases map to TRBD1. In germline, CDR1 is SNHLY, CDR2 FYNNEI. The CDR3 consists of 13 residues. Trimming at V came to 11 bases and at J to 8 bases, leaving 10 bases not matched to a gene. CDR3 region: CAGSGTGIYEQFF. CDR3 coding DNA: TGTGCCGGCTCCGGGACAGGGATCTATGAGCAGTTCTTC.